One and the same sample provided the 25 T cell receptor beta chains below, sequenced in a study of shared clonotypes between healthy human individuals. CD45RO-negative, CCR7-positively selected cells formed the naive CD8 fraction, excluding terminally differentiated effector memory CD45RA+ cells. Here immunoSEQ multiplex PCR was the method, and the copy in TCRdb shows in-frame clones only, minus some. Of about 2 million clones in the sample, 85% to 95% are singletons; the top ten hold 1% to 1.3%. Sequenced sample: naive CD8+ T cells sorted from blood. The receptor set was obtained from a man aged 18-30 years in good health.

J is TRBJ1-2 and V is TRBV6-1, with D possibly matching TRBD1 (5 bases). V gave up 1 base and J gave up 6 bases, with 12 bases separating them. CDR3 length: 14 amino acids. Germline CDR1 reads MNHNS; CDR2 reads SASEGT. The CDR3 DNA is TGTGCCAGCAGTGAAGAATTCGGGGACCATGGCTACACCTTC. This translates into CASSEEFGDHGYTF.

This clone was counted a single time. As DNA, the CDR3 is TGTGCCAGCAGCTTGGCCCTAGCTGGGGATGAGCAGTTCTTC. This translates into CASSLALAGDEQFF. The chain employs TRBV5-4 and TRBJ2-1; possibly TRBD2 for D (5 bases). The CDR3 totals 14 residues. Germline V lookup: CDR1 SGHNT, CDR2 YYREEE (reference sequence). With 0 bases removed from V and 8 bases from J, the gap between germline ends came to 12 bases. Looking up the rest from reference TRBV5-4 and TRBJ2-1 gives the full variable domain: ETGVTQSPTHLIKTRGQQVTLRCSSQSGHNTVSWYQQALGQGPQFIFQYYREEENGRGNFPPRFSGLQFPNYSSELNVNALELDDSALYLCASSLALAGDEQFFGPGTRLTVL.

The rearrangement uses TRBV13 and TRBJ2-1, with TRBD2 matching over 14 bases. CDR1 PRHDT and CDR2 FYEKMQ come from the germline V gene (reference sequence). The CDR3 is 16 amino acids. The J segment lost 7 bases and the V segment lost 6 bases, leaving 8 bases of the junction unmatched. The CDR3 spells CASSPIGTSGRNEQFF. The CDR3 DNA reads as TGTGCCAGCAGTCCCATTGGGACTAGCGGGAGAAATGAGCAGTTCTTC.

This rearrangement joins TRBV11-3 to TRBJ2-1, with TRBD2 matching over 10 bases. Germline V gives CDR1 SGHNT, CDR2 YENEEA. V shed 0 bases, J shed 11 bases, and the junction held 7 bases outside the gene matches. This CDR3 has 15 amino acids. CDR3 sequence: CASSLEPLAGAQQFF. DNA for the CDR3: TGTGCCAGCAGCTTAGAGCCTCTAGCGGGGGCCCAGCAGTTCTTC.

J is TRBJ2-7 and V is TRBV11-2; TRBD2 matches 15 bases. In germline, CDR1 is SGHAT, CDR2 FQNNGV. The CDR3 is 18 residues long. The V gene end was trimmed by 6 bases and the J gene end by 5 bases; junction bases not matched to a gene: 14. The CDR3 DNA reads TGTGCCAGCAGGTGGAGGGGCGGACTAGCGGGAGGGCCCCACGAGCAGTACTTC. It yields the protein CASRWRGGLAGGPHEQYF.

This clone was observed once. An end of the junction does not agree with germline; a read error may underlie this. The V call is TRBV28, the J call TRBJ1-2; unclear D gene. The V gene's germline CDR1 is MDHEN and CDR2 SYDVKM. The CDR3 loop spans 15 amino acids. The CDR3 is CASSLLVQSHYGYTF. CDR3 sequence (DNA): TGTGCCAGTAGTTTATTGGTACAGAGCCATTATGGCTACACCTTC.

This chain links TRBV5-6 with TRBJ1-1, with D perhaps matching TRBD1 (5 bases). CDR1 is SGHDT, CDR2 YYEEEE, per germline. Trimming took off 6 bases at V and 9 bases at J, with 9 bases between the two ends. The CDR3 contains 10 residues. The CDR3 nucleotides are TGTGCCAGCACGGGACCGAAAGCTTTCTTT. Encoded protein: CASTGPKAFF.

J is TRBJ2-7 and V is TRBV5-4; 10 bases fit TRBD1. Germline loops: CDR1 SGHNT, CDR2 YYREEE (reference sequence). V was clipped by 4 bases and J by 2 bases; unmatched bases: 6. This CDR3 comprises 15 residues. The CDR3 DNA reads TGTGCCAGCAGCGCCGGGACAGGGGAGACCTACGAGCAGTACTTC. The encoded protein is CASSAGTGETYEQYF.

The CDR3: CASSLEGAGYGYTF. CDR3 coding DNA: TGTGCCAGCAGCCTGGAGGGGGCCGGCTATGGCTACACCTTC. The V and J genes are TRBV13 and TRBJ1-2; 7 positions agree with TRBD1. CDR3 length equals 14 residues. The germline CDR1 and CDR2 sequences are PRHDT and FYEKMQ (reference sequence). The V segment lost 5 bases and the J segment 4 bases; nucleotides outside the gene matches: 7. Using reference TRBV13 and TRBJ1-2 for the parts outside the CDR3, the full variable domain is AAGVIQSPRHLIKEKRETATLKCYPIPRHDTVYWYQQGPGQDPQFLISFYEKMQSDKGSIPDRFSAQQFSDYHSELNMSSLELGDSALYFCASSLEGAGYGYTFGSGTRLTVV.

About this clone: An end of the junction does not agree with germline; a read error may underlie this. The V gene is TRBV7-7, the J gene TRBJ1-1, with D uncertain. The CDR3 contains 13 residues. Germline V CDR1 and CDR2: SSHAT, FNYEAQ (reference sequence). CDR3 amino acids: CASSPGVGTEAFF. The CDR3 DNA reads as TGTGCTAGCAGCCCCGGCGTGGGCACTGAAGCTTTCTTT.

The rearrangement uses TRBV9 and TRBJ2-1, with no clear D. The CDR3 length is 11 residues. Trimming removed 3 bases from V and 7 bases from J, with 5 bases in between. Looked up from germline, CDR1 is SGDLS and CDR2 is YYNGEE. CDR3 amino acids: CASSGSNEQFF. CDR3 sequence (DNA): TGTGCCAGCAGCGGGTCAAATGAGCAGTTCTTC. Complete variable domain (other parts from reference TRBV9 and TRBJ2-1): DSGVTQTPKHLITATGQRVTLRCSPRSGDLSVYWYQQSLDQGLQFLIQYYNGEERAKGNILERFSAQQFPDLHSELNLSSLELGDSALYFCASSGSNEQFFGPGTRLTVL.

This chain connects TRBV4-1 to TRBJ1-3; unclear D gene. Germline CDR1 and CDR2: MGHRA and YSYEKL. Trimming left V 2 bases short and J 0 bases short, with 8 bases between. CDR3 length: 15 residues. CDR3 in amino acids: CASSQLESSGNTIYF. Written as DNA, the CDR3 is TGCGCCAGCAGCCAATTAGAGAGCTCTGGAAACACCATATATTTT.

The DNA for the CDR3 is TGTGCCAGCAATCGAATGGAGGCACGGAACACTGAAGCTTTCTTT. It codes for CASNRMEARNTEAFF. This chain connects TRBV28 to TRBJ1-1; D is ambiguous. Deletions cut 7 bases from V and 1 base from J, with 16 bases between. This CDR3 is 15 amino acids long. CDR1 and CDR2 from the germline V gene are MDHEN and SYDVKM.

The chain employs TRBV30 and TRBJ2-7, with a weak D call TRBD1 (7 bases). Germline V gives CDR1 GTSNPN, CDR2 SVGIG (reference sequence). The CDR3 is 13 residues long. V was trimmed by 6 bases and J by 4 bases, leaving 16 bases between them. The CDR3 nucleotides read TGTGCCTGCCAGACAGGGAGGTTTTACGAGCAGTACTTC. The encoded protein is CACQTGRFYEQYF.

The chain carries TRBV28 and TRBJ2-7, with 7 positions matching TRBD1. Germline V lookup: CDR1 MDHEN, CDR2 SYDVKM. The length of the CDR3 is 14 residues. With 6 bases clipped from V and 4 bases from J, the junction kept 9 bases outside the gene matches. CDR3 sequence (DNA): TGTGCCAGCAGGGATACAGGGGCCAATTACGAGCAGTACTTC. Its protein is CASRDTGANYEQYF.

The gene calls are TRBV7-8 and TRBJ2-2; D may be TRBD2 (7 bases). This CDR3 contains 14 residues. Between the trimmed V and J ends, which lost 3 bases and 7 bases, there was a span of 12 bases. CDR1 and CDR2 (germline): SGHVS, FQNEAQ. This chain's CDR3 is CASSFSGTNGELFF. CDR3 nucleotides: TGTGCCAGCAGCTTCAGCGGGACAAACGGGGAGCTGTTTTTT.

This rearrangement joins TRBV20-1 to TRBJ2-7; D gene unclear. The CDR3 loop spans 11 amino acids. Germline CDR1 reads DFQATT; CDR2 reads SNEGSKA (reference sequence). V dropped 3 bases and J dropped 5 bases, with 8 bases sitting between them. The CDR3 here is CSASTINEQYF. The CDR3 coding sequence is TGCAGTGCTAGTACTATAAACGAGCAGTACTTC.

The rearrangement links TRBV4-2 to TRBJ2-5, with D tentatively TRBD2 (7 bases). Germline loops: CDR1 LGHNA, CDR2 YNFKEQ. This CDR3 is 14 amino acids long. Trimming cost V 4 bases and J 5 bases, with 14 bases left between them. CDR3 sequence (DNA): TGTGCCAGCAGCCCTCCGGGGGGCCTGGAGACCCAGTACTTC. Amino acids: CASSPPGGLETQYF.

The chain is built from TRBV11-2 and TRBJ2-7; D is possibly TRBD1 (6 bases). This CDR3 is 14 amino acids long. V lost 3 bases, J lost 5 bases, and 14 bases lay in between. Germline CDR1 is SGHAT and CDR2 is FQNNGV. CDR3 in amino acids: CASSLGQGQHEQYF. CDR3 nucleotide sequence: TGTGCCAGCAGCTTGGGGCAGGGACAACACGAGCAGTACTTC.

J is TRBJ1-2 and V is TRBV2; tentative D call: TRBD1 (5 bases). V lost 2 bases and J lost 7, with 23 bases in between. This CDR3 has 17 amino acids. Germline lookup yields CDR1 SNHLY and CDR2 FYNNEI. The CDR3 is CASSEFVFMQGDGGYTF. The CDR3 DNA follows: TGTGCCAGCAGTGAATTTGTTTTTATGCAGGGTGATGGTGGCTACACCTTC.

The chain couples TRBV7-8 to TRBJ2-2, with 10 bases aligning to TRBD2. The junction had 8 bases not matched to a gene; V was cut back by 5 bases and J by 5 bases. The CDR3 runs to 16 residues. Germline CDR1 SGHVS, CDR2 FQNEAQ. CDR3 loop: CASSPLLSGGTGELFF. CDR3 bases: TGTGCCAGCAGCCCCCTTCTTAGCGGGGGGACCGGGGAGCTGTTTTTT.

V is TRBV5-1 and J is TRBJ2-3; 9 positions match TRBD1. Germline V lookup: CDR1 SGHRS, CDR2 YFSETQ. Unmatched junction bases numbered 6, after V lost 3 bases and J lost 1 base. The CDR3 extends over 16 amino acids. CDR3: CASSSAGTGRTDTQYF. CDR3 DNA sequence: TGCGCCAGCAGCTCAGCCGGGACAGGGCGCACAGATACGCAGTATTTT.

This clone was detected only once. The genes are TRBV6-5 and TRBJ2-7, with a possible D match to TRBD1 (7 bases). V lost 0 bases and J lost 5, with 17 bases in between. Germline CDR1 is MNHEY and CDR2 is SVGAGI. The CDR3 contains 16 residues. The CDR3 DNA is TGTGCCAGCAGTTACTCGAGGGGGCCGGAGGGCAACGAGCAGTACTTC. This gives the protein CASSYSRGPEGNEQYF.

Points on this clone: Distinct nucleotide sequences in the sample also encode this CDR3. This chain links TRBV19 with TRBJ1-1, with D possibly matching TRBD1 (5 bases). Germline-derived CDR1 and CDR2 are LNHDA and SQIVND (reference sequence). The CDR3 length is 13 residues. V dropped 5 bases and J dropped 0 bases, with 7 bases sitting between them. This chain's CDR3 is CASSAGMNTEAFF. In DNA form, the CDR3 reads TGTGCCAGTAGTGCAGGGATGAACACTGAAGCTTTCTTT.

V usage is TRBV29-1 and J usage is TRBJ1-1; D is possibly TRBD1 (6 bases). V dropped 5 bases and J dropped 1 base, with 23 bases sitting between them. This CDR3 contains 17 residues. Germline V gene sequence: CDR1 SQVTM, CDR2 ANQGSEA. DNA of the CDR3: TGCAGCGTTTTGGTGGGGCCGCTGACAGGAACGAACACTGAAGCTTTCTTT. Translation gives CSVLVGPLTGTNTEAFF.